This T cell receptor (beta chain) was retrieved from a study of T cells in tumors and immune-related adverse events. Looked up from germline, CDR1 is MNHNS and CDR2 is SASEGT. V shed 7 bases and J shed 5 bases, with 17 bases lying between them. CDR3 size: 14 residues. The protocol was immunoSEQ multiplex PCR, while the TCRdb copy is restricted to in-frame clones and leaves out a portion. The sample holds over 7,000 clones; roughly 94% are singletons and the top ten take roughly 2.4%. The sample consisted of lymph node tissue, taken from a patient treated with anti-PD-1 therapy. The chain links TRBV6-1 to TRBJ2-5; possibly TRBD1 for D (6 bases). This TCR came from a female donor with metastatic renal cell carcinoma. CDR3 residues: CASIREGVTETQYF. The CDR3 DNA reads TGTGCCAGCATCAGAGAGGGGGTAACGGAGACCCAGTACTTC.